The T cell receptor beta chain under discussion was sequenced for a study of blood T cells in healthy people across ages. Whole-study context: About one barcoded beta molecule per two T cells came from capture by template switching.

Per germline, CDR1 SGHRS and CDR2 YFSETQ. V shed 1 base and J 2 bases; nucleotides not matched to a gene: 4. The CDR3 length is 15 residues. Primed by a sample-barcoded 5' primer and a J-beta primer mix, a second PCR proceeded for 7 to 11 cycles. MiXCR, applied by TCRdb to the 5' RACE reads, yields one record per CDR3 protein. The sample holds some 710,000 distinct CDR3 sequences; about a fifth are singletons and the top ten take around a fifth. On this clonotype itself: Its specificity is not known.

Study-level findings and limits: Fewer expanded clones and more diversity marked long-lived versus aged donors. CMV status of donors was unknown, possibly confounding expanded clonotype changes.

The sequencing input was blood. The chain joins TRBV5-1 to TRBJ2-3; 7 positions match TRBD1. The receptor was isolated from a man aged 65-85 years in good health. The CDR3 bases are TGCGCCAGCAGCTTGCAGGGACAGACCACAGATACGCAGTATTTT. Translated: CASSLQGQTTDTQYF. Variable domain in full (rest from reference TRBV5-1 and TRBJ2-3): KAGVTQTPRYLIKTRGQQVTLSCSPISGHRSVSWYQQTPGQGLQFLFEYFSETQRNKGNFPGRFSGRQFSNSRSEMNVSTLELGDSALYLCASSLQGQTTDTQYFGPGTRLTVL.